This entry lists 14 T cell receptor beta chains sequenced from one sample in a study of blood T cell repertoires in COVID-19. Data came from immunoSEQ multiplex PCR; TCRdb stores just in-frame clones and leaves some out. Found here are around 190,000 clones, roughly 90% of them singletons; the top ten hold about a sixth. The sample taken for sequencing was peripheral blood. Every receptor here comes from a man aged 50-59 years with COVID-19, enrolled during active disease.

The chain has TRBV10-3 and TRBJ2-4; D is unresolved. V was shortened by 0 bases and J by 0 bases, with 9 bases between the two germline ends. Germline CDR1 ENHRY, CDR2 SYGVKD. The CDR3 loop spans 16 amino acids. The CDR3 sequence is CAISESLDIAKNIQYF. For the CDR3, the DNA is TGTGCCATCAGTGAGTCGCTAGATATAGCCAAAAACATTCAGTACTTC.

The CDR3 DNA sequence: TGTGCCAGTAGTCCCAAGACAGGGACTGTTTTGACCGGGGAGCTGTTTTTT. Its protein product is CASSPKTGTVLTGELFF. V and J are TRBV19 and TRBJ2-2; TRBD1 might be the D (7 bases). Deletions cut 5 bases from V and 5 bases from J, with 21 bases between. This CDR3 is built from 17 residues. In germline, CDR1 is LNHDA, CDR2 SQIVND (reference sequence).

The chain joins TRBV5-1 to TRBJ2-7, with TRBD2 matching 10 bases. The CDR3 consists of 16 residues. Germline CDR1 SGHRS, CDR2 YFSETQ. Trimming cost V 5 bases and J 2 bases; bases outside gene matches: 10. The CDR3 nucleotides are TGCGCCAGCAGTCCCAGAGTAGCGGGAGGACCCTACGAGCAGTACTTC. Translated, it gives CASSPRVAGGPYEQYF.

V gene TRBV7-9 combines with J gene TRBJ1-1, with TRBD1 as a possible D gene (6 bases). Germline V gene lookup returns CDR1 SEHNR and CDR2 FQNEAQ (reference sequence). The germline V and J ends were trimmed by 5 bases and 4 bases, with 11 bases remaining between them. The CDR3 totals 13 residues. In DNA, the CDR3 is TGTGCCAGCAGCCAGACAGGAGGCACTGAAGCTTTCTTT. This translates into CASSQTGGTEAFF.

The V gene is TRBV2, the J gene TRBJ1-2; 7 bases match TRBD1. Germline lookup yields CDR1 SNHLY and CDR2 FYNNEI. J lost 8 bases, V lost 6 bases, and 15 bases had no gene match. The CDR3 extends over 15 amino acids. CDR3 nucleotides: TGTGCCAGCAGGGTGAAGGAGGGGGCGACGGTCGGCTACACCTTC. Its translation: CASRVKEGATVGYTF.

This CDR3 reads CAIRGPGVEKLFF. In DNA, the CDR3 is TGTGCCATCAGGGGGCCGGGTGTGGAAAAACTGTTTTTT. The gene calls are TRBV10-3 and TRBJ1-4; D possibly corresponds to TRBD1 (5 bases). CDR1 is ENHRY and CDR2 is SYGVKD in the germline V gene. The germline V and J ends were trimmed by 6 bases and 8 bases, with 13 bases remaining between them. There are 13 residues in the CDR3.

V usage is TRBV5-4 and J usage is TRBJ2-7; 8 bases align to TRBD2. Per the germline V gene, CDR1 is SGHNT and CDR2 is YYREEE (reference sequence). The CDR3 runs 16 residues. The V and J ends lost 0 bases and 2 bases, in that order; junction bases with no gene match: 7. CDR3 protein: CASSLVPGGAAYEQYF. CDR3 sequence (DNA): TGTGCCAGCAGCTTGGTCCCCGGGGGGGCCGCCTACGAGCAGTACTTC.

The chain recombines TRBV20-1 with TRBJ1-1; no firm D call. Trimming pared 1 base from V and 9 bases from J, leaving 3 bases between. Per the germline V gene, CDR1 is DFQATT and CDR2 is SNEGSKA (reference sequence). The CDR3 consists of 9 residues. DNA of the CDR3: TGCAGTGCTAGAGGGCAAGCTTTCTTT. Amino acids: CSARGQAFF.

The chain employs TRBV18 and TRBJ1-1, with D uncertain. V gave up 1 base and J gave up 4 bases, with 13 bases separating them. CDR1 and CDR2 (germline): KGHSH, LQKENI. This CDR3 comprises 15 residues. The CDR3: CASSPRAGKGTEAFF. The CDR3 DNA sequence: TGTGCCAGCTCACCACGGGCGGGCAAAGGCACTGAAGCTTTCTTT.

The rearrangement joins TRBV5-1 to TRBJ2-3; D unclear. Germline CDR1 is SGHRS and CDR2 is YFSETQ. The CDR3 extends over 15 amino acids. Trimming cost V 6 bases and J 0 bases, with 14 bases left between them. For the CDR3, the DNA is TGCGCCAGCAACCCAAGCCAGGTTAGCACAGATACGCAGTATTTT. It translates to CASNPSQVSTDTQYF.

The V and J genes are TRBV21-1 and TRBJ2-1; TRBD2 is the table's D call and was not checked against the DNA. TRBV21-1 is noted as a pseudogene. CDR3 length: 11 residues. The DNA of the CDR3 is TGTGCCAGCAGCTCCCGGGAACAGCAGTTCTTC. This codes for CASSSREQQFF.

The chain links TRBV18 to TRBJ2-7; 10 bases are a match to TRBD2. The length of the CDR3 is 17 residues. J gave up 0 bases and V 3 bases, and 8 bases lay outside the gene matches. Germline loops: CDR1 KGHSH, CDR2 LQKENI. CDR3 loop: CASSPRVTSGVSYEQYF. The CDR3 bases are TGTGCCAGCTCACCCCGTGTCACTAGCGGGGTCTCCTACGAGCAGTACTTC.

V and J are TRBV5-1 and TRBJ1-1; weak D call: TRBD1 (5 bases). Trimming pared 3 bases from V and 5 bases from J, leaving 11 bases between. The CDR3 totals 13 residues. The germline V gene encodes CDR1 SGHRS and CDR2 YFSETQ. For the CDR3, the DNA is TGCGCCAGCAGCTGGAGTGGGGGGACTGAAGCTTTCTTT. Its translation is CASSWSGGTEAFF.

V gene TRBV9 combines with J gene TRBJ2-4, with D perhaps TRBD2 (5 bases). V was pared by 0 bases and J by 0 bases, with 7 bases between. Germline CDR1 is SGDLS and CDR2 is YYNGEE. This CDR3 is built from 15 residues. DNA of the CDR3: TGTGCCAGCAGCGTAGACGGGAAAGCCAAAAACATTCAGTACTTC. Its protein product is CASSVDGKAKNIQYF.